This passage covers 17 T cell receptor beta chains from one sample sequenced in a study of blood T cell repertoires in COVID-19. TCRdb's copy holds only in-frame clones and misses some; the assay was immunoSEQ multiplex PCR. The table has around 700,000 clones, 85% to 90% seen once; the top ten hold approximately 0.25%. Sequenced material: peripheral blood. These receptor sequences come from a woman under 30 with acute or convalescent COVID-19.

The chain recombines TRBV11-2 with TRBJ1-2; 10 nucleotides match TRBD1. The V gene end was trimmed by 2 bases and the J gene end by 1 base; junction bases not matched to a gene: 7. Germline V gives CDR1 SGHAT, CDR2 FQNNGV. The CDR3 is made up of 17 amino acids. The CDR3 region has the DNA TGTGCCAGCAGCTTATATGGGACAGGGGCATATAACTATGGCTACACCTTC. Translating gives CASSLYGTGAYNYGYTF.

This chain links TRBV14 with TRBJ2-7; 11 bases align to TRBD1. The germline gives CDR1 SGHDN, CDR2 FVKESK. After removal of 4 bases from V and 2 bases from J, the junction contained 1 base not matched to a gene. The CDR3 length is 14 residues. The CDR3 region is CASSPGQGAYEQYF. CDR3 nucleotide sequence: TGTGCCAGCAGCCCGGGACAGGGGGCCTACGAGCAGTACTTC.

V gene TRBV30 combines with J gene TRBJ1-2; possible D gene TRBD1, 5 bases. Germline V gives CDR1 GTSNPN, CDR2 SVGIG (reference sequence). The CDR3 length is 14 residues. Trimming left V 0 bases short and J 3 bases short, with 11 bases between. The CDR3 sequence: CAWSVMRGYYGYTF. The CDR3 DNA is TGTGCCTGGAGTGTAATGCGGGGCTACTATGGCTACACCTTC.

The rearrangement links TRBV19 to TRBJ2-7, with D possibly being TRBD2 (7 bases). The V end lost 3 bases, the J end lost 4 bases, and 13 bases lay between the germline ends. CDR3 length: 14 residues. Per germline, CDR1 LNHDA and CDR2 SQIVND (reference sequence). The CDR3 protein is CASSIQGGGYEQYF. CDR3 nucleotide sequence: TGTGCCAGTAGTATCCAGGGAGGGGGATACGAGCAGTACTTC.

In this sample, this clone turned up once. This rearrangement joins TRBV6-1 to TRBJ1-2; no definite D call. V shed 1 base and J shed 4 bases, with 16 bases lying between them. The CDR3 has 16 residues. The V gene's germline CDR1 is MNHNS and CDR2 SASEGT. Here the CDR3 reads CASSEDTVGQLYGYTF. The CDR3 nucleotides are TGTGCCAGCAGTGAAGACACCGTTGGGCAGCTCTATGGCTACACCTTC.

This chain joins TRBV18 and TRBJ1-1, with 8 bases aligning to TRBD1. Germline V gene data show CDR1 as KGHSH and CDR2 as LQKENI. There are 15 residues in the CDR3. After removal of 6 bases from V and 1 base from J, the junction contained 7 bases not matched to a gene. This CDR3 is CASSLNRGENTEAFF. The CDR3 DNA reads as TGTGCCAGCTCTCTCAACAGGGGGGAGAACACTGAAGCTTTCTTT.

This sequence joins TRBV4-2 and TRBJ1-6; 8 positions match TRBD1. Germline CDR1 is LGHNA and CDR2 is YNFKEQ. With V trimmed by 4 bases and J by 10 bases, 9 bases remained unmatched. The CDR3 is 15 residues long. The chain's CDR3 is CASSPTGQGTSPLHF. The CDR3 DNA reads TGTGCCAGCAGCCCCACCGGACAGGGAACGTCACCCCTCCACTTT.

V usage is TRBV5-1 and J usage is TRBJ1-2, with no clear D. V lost 3 bases and J 5 bases, leaving 8 bases between the germline ends. CDR3 length: 12 amino acids. CDR1 is SGHRS, CDR2 YFSETQ, per germline. The CDR3 nucleotides are TGCGCCAGCAGCTCCGGTTCGTATGGCTACACCTTC. The encoded protein is CASSSGSYGYTF.

This chain links TRBV7-2 with TRBJ2-2; D is unclear. This CDR3 has 18 amino acids. V was trimmed by 2 bases and J by 1 base, leaving 17 bases between them. Germline V gene data show CDR1 as SGHTA and CDR2 as FQGNSA. The CDR3 nucleotides read TGTGCCAGCAGCTTAAGAGTTTTAAGCATCGAGAACACCGGGGAGCTGTTTTTT. This sequence encodes CASSLRVLSIENTGELFF.

V is TRBV12-3 or TRBV12-4 and J is TRBJ1-6, with D perhaps matching TRBD1 (6 bases). This CDR3 has 12 residues. V was cut by 10 bases and J by 10 bases, with 14 bases left in between. The CDR3 region is CANGEGESPLHF. CDR3 in DNA: TGTGCCAACGGGGAGGGGGAGTCACCCCTCCACTTT.

The V and J genes are TRBV27 and TRBJ2-7; the match to TRBD1 covers 10 bases. CDR1 and CDR2 (germline): MNHEY, SMNVEV (reference sequence). V shed 9 bases and J 2 bases; nucleotides not matched to a gene: 7. The CDR3 is made up of 14 amino acids. CDR3 sequence reads: CASNPGTGAYEQYF. CDR3 coding DNA: TGTGCCAGTAACCCCGGGACAGGGGCCTACGAGCAGTACTTC.

This chain uses TRBV18 with TRBJ1-1; TRBD1 matches 7 bases. The V gene's germline CDR1 is KGHSH and CDR2 LQKENI. CDR3 length: 16 residues. V lost 3 bases to trimming and J lost 4 bases; unmatched junction nucleotides: 11. As DNA, the CDR3 is TGTGCCAGCTCACCTCGACAGGGCCCGCAGAGCACTGAAGCTTTCTTT. Translated: CASSPRQGPQSTEAFF. The whole variable domain, remainder taken from reference TRBV18 and TRBJ1-1, is NAGVMQNPRHLVRRRGQEARLRCSPMKGHSHVYWYRQLPEEGLKFMVYLQKENIIDESGMPKERFSAEFPKEGPSILRIQQVVRGDSAAYFCASSPRQGPQSTEAFFGQGTRLTVV.

The chain combines TRBV6-5 with TRBJ1-4, with 8 bases identical to TRBD1. Trimming at V came to 10 bases and at J to 8 bases, leaving 15 bases not matched to a gene. CDR1 and CDR2 from the germline V gene are MNHEY and SVGAGI. The CDR3 loop spans 15 amino acids. CDR3 in amino acids: CATRNPGTGREKLFF. CDR3 nucleotides: TGTGCCACCAGGAATCCCGGGACAGGCCGGGAAAAACTGTTTTTT.

As concerns this clone: Other nucleotide sequences in the sample specify the same CDR3. The genes are TRBV29-1 and TRBJ2-2, with D maybe TRBD1 (6 bases). V was cut by 3 bases and J by 5 bases, with 10 bases left in between. CDR3 size: 13 residues. Germline V gives CDR1 SQVTM, CDR2 ANQGSEA. The CDR3, as DNA: TGCAGCGTTGACAGGGGTGGTACCGGGGAGCTGTTTTTT. Residues: CSVDRGGTGELFF.

This sequence joins TRBV2 and TRBJ2-7; 8 nucleotides align to TRBD1. The germline gives CDR1 SNHLY, CDR2 FYNNEI. This CDR3 has 14 amino acids. CDR3 amino acids: CAESGQGASDEQYF. The CDR3 coding sequence is TGTGCAGAATCCGGGCAGGGGGCGTCGGACGAGCAGTACTTC.

The chain joins TRBV4-1 to TRBJ2-1, with 7 bases that match TRBD1. V trimming: 0 bases; J trimming: 7 bases; junction bases outside the gene matches: 9. There are 16 residues in the CDR3. From germline, CDR1 is MGHRA and CDR2 YSYEKL. Written as DNA, the CDR3 is TGCGCCAGCAGCCAAGATAAAGGGACAGTTAAGAATGAGCAGTTCTTC. It encodes CASSQDKGTVKNEQFF.

The CDR3 DNA reads as TGTGCCAGCAGCGGAGGGACAGGCATCAACTATGGCTACACCTTC. Protein product: CASSGGTGINYGYTF. The genes are TRBV9 and TRBJ1-2, with 8 bases lining up with TRBD1. There are 15 residues in the CDR3. From germline, CDR1 is SGDLS and CDR2 YYNGEE. Losses at the gene ends were 3 bases for V and 2 bases for J; bases not matched to a gene: 6.